This T cell receptor (beta chain) was sequenced during a study of T cells in Graves' hyperthyroidism and ophthalmopathy. Study-level points and caveats: Blood also held most thyroid clonotypes expanded beyond 0.001. Ophthalmopathy prediction by the model preceded onset by a median approximately 6.9 months.

The source of the PBMCs was more than 9.5 ml of fresh peripheral blood. The CDR3 consists of 16 residues. Germline-derived CDR1 and CDR2 are MDHEN and SYDVKM. Trimming took off 7 bases at V and 1 base at J, with 20 bases between the two ends. At least ten counts were recorded for this clonotype. Its antigen is currently unknown. Researchers took RNA transcripts and amplified the TCR beta CDR3 regions from them. TCR CDR3 regions were first amplified by RT-PCR with HTBI primers. One entry per CDR3 protein, called by TCRdb with MiXCR from the multiplex PCR reads. This table has hundreds of thousands of distinct CDR3 sequences, 11% to 15% appearing once.

The TCR was taken from a woman aged 40 to 50 with Graves' hyperthyroidism. The chain couples TRBV28 to TRBJ2-7; D not certain. Sequences were obtained from blood. In DNA, the CDR3 is TGTGCCAGCACCTACGGTGGGGTTTCCGGATCCTACGAGCAGTACTTC. This translates into CASTYGGVSGSYEQYF.